The 28 T cell receptor beta chains below were found in one sample sequenced in a study of blood T cells in healthy people across ages. A J-beta primer mix and a sample-barcoded 5' primer were used in a second PCR of roughly 7 to 12 cycles. TCRdb fed the 5' RACE reads into MiXCR, producing one record per CDR3 protein. This table holds 1.5 million to 1.9 million distinct CDR3 sequences, approximately 43% found once. The sample consisted of blood. Receptor source: a woman under 30 in good health.

The chain carries TRBV12-3 or TRBV12-4 and TRBJ2-5, with 11 bases matching TRBD2. V lost 3 bases to trimming and J lost 3 bases; unmatched junction nucleotides: 6. The CDR3 extends over 16 amino acids. CDR3 nucleotide sequence: TGTGCCAGCAGTTTGGGTCCGGGACTAGCGGAAGAGACCCAGTACTTC. Translation gives CASSLGPGLAEETQYF.

Only a few counts were recorded for this clonotype. The chain has TRBV18 and TRBJ1-1, with D tentatively TRBD1 (5 bases). This CDR3 contains 14 residues. The germline V gene encodes CDR1 KGHSH and CDR2 LQKENI. V was shortened by 2 bases and J by 3 bases, with 10 bases between the two germline ends. The CDR3 bases are TGTGCCAGCTCACCAGGGCCCAGGGACACTGAAGCTTTCTTT. It yields the protein CASSPGPRDTEAFF.

This clonotype was seen just once. The chain uses TRBV6-6 and TRBJ2-5, with no clear D. The CDR3 length is 16 residues. In germline, CDR1 is MNHNY, CDR2 SVGAGI (reference sequence). Trimming pared 2 bases from V and 2 bases from J, leaving 15 bases between. The CDR3 is CASSYPSLASQETQYF. The CDR3 DNA reads as TGTGCCAGCAGTTACCCCTCTCTTGCGAGTCAAGAGACCCAGTACTTC.

The chain uses TRBV7-9 and TRBJ2-1; tentative D call: TRBD2 (6 bases). The CDR3 is made up of 16 amino acids. Germline CDR1 and CDR2: SEHNR and FQNEAQ (reference sequence). V dropped 4 bases and J dropped 0 bases, with 13 bases sitting between them. CDR3 nucleotides: TGTGCCAGCAGCTCCCCGCAGCGGGTCTCCTACAATGAGCAGTTCTTC. Protein sequence: CASSSPQRVSYNEQFF.

V and J are TRBV29-1 and TRBJ2-5; D gene ambiguous. Germline CDR1 reads SQVTM; CDR2 reads ANQGSEA. V was clipped by 1 base and J by 0 bases, with 6 bases between them. This CDR3 has 13 residues. CDR3 residues: CSVEAAYQETQYF. DNA of the CDR3: TGCAGCGTTGAAGCGGCGTACCAAGAGACCCAGTACTTC.

This clonotype occurred a few times. CDR3 amino acids: CASSQGKGGRTDTQYF. The CDR3, as DNA: TGTGCCAGCAGCCAGGGAAAGGGGGGACGCACAGATACGCAGTATTTT. V gene TRBV3-1 combines with J gene TRBJ2-3; D is tentatively TRBD1 or TRBD2 (6 bases each). CDR3 length: 16 residues. The V gene's germline CDR1 is LGHDT and CDR2 YNNKEL (reference sequence). Trimming removed 3 bases at V and 1 base at J, with 14 bases between.

The gene calls are TRBV4-3 and TRBJ2-1; D is uncertain. Germline CDR1 LGHNA, CDR2 YSLEER. Between the trimmed V and J ends, which lost 0 bases and 1 base, there was a span of 16 bases. The CDR3 contains 18 residues. Here the CDR3 reads CASSQEPMTAKSYNEQFF. CDR3 coding DNA: TGCGCCAGCAGCCAAGAACCGATGACCGCTAAGTCCTACAATGAGCAGTTCTTC.

V and J are TRBV20-1 and TRBJ1-3; D unclear. V gave up 2 bases and J gave up 8 bases, with 7 bases separating them. The CDR3 spans 11 residues. Germline CDR1 reads DFQATT; CDR2 reads SNEGSKA (reference sequence). CDR3 sequence: CSARLGDTIYF. Here the CDR3 DNA reads TGCAGTGCTAGATTGGGCGACACCATATATTTT.

This chain connects TRBV27 to TRBJ1-1; D ambiguous. The CDR3 contains 14 residues. CDR1 and CDR2 (germline): MNHEY, SMNVEV (reference sequence). V lost 8 bases and J lost 2, with 15 bases in between. CDR3 region: CASALNGLNTEAFF. The CDR3 bases are TGTGCCAGCGCACTCAATGGTCTTAACACTGAAGCTTTCTTT.

This clonotype was counted once. The chain combines TRBV12-3 or TRBV12-4 with TRBJ1-5; TRBD1 matches at 7 bases. V gave up 1 base and J gave up 4 bases; unmatched junction bases: 7. This CDR3 region has 16 residues. The CDR3 nucleotides read TGTGCCAGCAGTTTAGTAGGGACAGCCAAGAATCAGCCCCAGCATTTT. Its translation is CASSLVGTAKNQPQHF.

The chain has TRBV27 and TRBJ1-3, with no clear D. V shed 5 bases and J shed 0 bases, with 5 bases lying between them. From germline, CDR1 is MNHEY and CDR2 SMNVEV (reference sequence). The CDR3 covers 13 residues. In DNA, the CDR3 is TGTGCCAGCAGTCAAAGCTCTGGAAACACCATATATTTT. Its translation: CASSQSSGNTIYF.

Here the CDR3 DNA reads TGTGCCAGCTCACAGAGGGGCGACAGCCTCAATCAGCCCCAGCATTTT. It specifies CASSQRGDSLNQPQHF. V gene TRBV18 combines with J gene TRBJ1-5, with TRBD1 as a possible D gene (5 bases). Looked up from germline, CDR1 is KGHSH and CDR2 is LQKENI. The CDR3 has 16 amino acids. Trimming shortened V by 4 bases and J by 3 bases, and 16 bases separated the two germline ends.

A few counts support this clonotype. The CDR3, as DNA: TGTGCCAGCAGCGCCGACAGGGTTGGCTACACCTTC. This gives the protein CASSADRVGYTF. V gene TRBV7-2 combines with J gene TRBJ1-2; 7 nucleotides line up with TRBD1. Germline CDR1 reads SGHTA; CDR2 reads FQGNSA. V lost 5 bases and J lost 7; bases outside the gene matches: 4. This CDR3 has 12 amino acids.

In this sample, this clonotype turned up a few times. The chain links TRBV9 to TRBJ1-2; TRBD1 aligns across 11 bases. The germline V gene has CDR1 SGDLS and CDR2 YYNGEE. There are 15 residues in the CDR3. V gave up 1 base and J gave up 8 bases; unmatched junction bases: 7. DNA of the CDR3: TGTGCCAGCAGCGTACAACGGACAGGGGGCGGGGGCTACACCTTC. Translating it yields CASSVQRTGGGGYTF.

This clonotype has only a few counts. The chain joins TRBV20-1 to TRBJ2-7, with 9 bases aligning to TRBD1. The V segment lost 1 base and the J segment 3 bases; nucleotides outside the gene matches: 13. The CDR3 spans 17 residues. The V gene's germline CDR1 is DFQATT and CDR2 SNEGSKA (reference sequence). The CDR3 spells CSARAREPRDRDYEQYF. The CDR3, as DNA: TGCAGTGCTAGAGCCAGAGAACCCCGGGACAGGGACTACGAGCAGTACTTC.

The chain is built from TRBV28 and TRBJ1-1, with TRBD1 matching 8 bases. Trimming removed 4 bases from V and 4 bases from J; junction bases left unmatched: 14. Looked up from germline, CDR1 is MDHEN and CDR2 is SYDVKM. The CDR3 contains 17 residues. The CDR3 nucleotides are TGTGCCAGCAGTTCCCATGGGACAGGTAGAGGGGGCACTGAAGCTTTCTTT. Translation gives CASSSHGTGRGGTEAFF.

The genes are TRBV27 and TRBJ1-1; D is perhaps TRBD1 (6 bases). This CDR3 region has 14 residues. Germline values: CDR1 MNHEY, CDR2 SMNVEV (reference sequence). Trimming took off 5 bases at V and 6 bases at J, with 16 bases between the two ends. CDR3 in DNA: TGTGCCAGCAGTAACAGGGAGCTCTTATCTGAAGCTTTCTTT. Translated: CASSNRELLSEAFF.

This clonotype has just one count. This chain connects TRBV21-1 to TRBJ2-4; the table calls TRBD2, which could not be checked here. TRBV21-1 constitutes a pseudogene. The CDR3 totals 17 residues. In DNA form, the CDR3 reads TGTGCCAGCAGCAAAGGTAGTAGCGGGAGGACCAAAAACATTCAGTACTTC. It specifies CASSKGSSGRTKNIQYF.

This clonotype came up a few times. This sequence joins TRBV15 and TRBJ1-6; unclear D gene. Germline V gives CDR1 LNHNV, CDR2 YYDKDF (reference sequence). The CDR3 loop spans 14 amino acids. The V gene lost 3 bases and the J gene lost 10 bases, with 13 bases spanning the gap. CDR3 nucleotides: TGTGCCACCAGCAGGGGCCGCGTTGACTCACCCCTCCACTTT. Encoded protein: CATSRGRVDSPLHF.

The V gene is TRBV20-1, the J gene TRBJ1-5; a weak D match, TRBD1 (6 bases). Germline loops: CDR1 DFQATT, CDR2 SNEGSKA (reference sequence). Trimming took 1 base from V and 3 from J, leaving 16 bases between them. The CDR3 contains 16 residues. CDR3 in amino acids: CSARVVGGQINQPQHF. The CDR3 DNA sequence: TGCAGTGCTAGAGTGGTTGGTGGACAGATCAATCAGCCCCAGCATTTT.

The V and J genes are TRBV5-5 and TRBJ2-1; TRBD2 agrees at 7 bases. V dropped 3 bases and J dropped 10; count of bases not matched to a gene: 13. CDR3 length: 15 amino acids. The germline V gene encodes CDR1 SGHKS and CDR2 YYEKEE (reference sequence). CDR3 nucleotide sequence: TGTGCCAGCAGCTGGACTAGTGGTGCTGTCTACGAGCAGTTCTTC. Translating it yields CASSWTSGAVYEQFF.

The chain uses TRBV25-1 and TRBJ2-7; D remains unclear. This CDR3 spans 13 amino acids. Germline lookup yields CDR1 MGHDK and CDR2 SYGVNS. Trimming removed 4 bases at V and 2 bases at J, with 9 bases between. The DNA for the CDR3 is TGTGCCAGCAGTGCAGCAGATCCCTACGAGCAGTACTTC. Translation gives CASSAADPYEQYF.

V and J are TRBV29-1 and TRBJ1-2; a possible D gene is TRBD1 (5 bases). Germline V gene data show CDR1 as SQVTM and CDR2 as ANQGSEA. The CDR3 is made up of 11 amino acids. Trimming removed 7 bases from V and 8 bases from J, with 14 bases in between. CDR3 DNA: TGCAGCGCATTAGAAAGGGGAGGCTACACCTTC. Amino acids: CSALERGGYTF.

The chain has TRBV12-5 and TRBJ2-1; D may be TRBD1 (7 bases). Germline V CDR1 and CDR2: LGHNT, FRNRAP. This CDR3 is built from 17 residues. V shed 2 bases and J shed 3 bases, with 17 bases lying between them. The CDR3: CASGLRPGGQLYNEQFF. The CDR3, as DNA: TGTGCTAGTGGTTTGAGGCCCGGGGGACAGCTCTACAATGAGCAGTTCTTC.

V and J are TRBV6-2 or TRBV6-3 and TRBJ1-2; TRBD1 is a possible D gene (5 bases). Per the germline V gene, CDR1 is MNHEY and CDR2 is SVGEGT. The CDR3 contains 13 residues. V was clipped by 5 bases and J by 6 bases, with 13 bases between them. CDR3 in amino acids: CASSQDSFDGYTF. The DNA of the CDR3 is TGTGCCAGCAGTCAAGACAGTTTTGATGGCTACACCTTC.

This clonotype was detected only a few times. The CDR3 DNA sequence: TGTGCCAGTAGTCAGATCGTAGGGGCGGGACAGGGGTCAAGAGAGCAGTACTTC. Its protein is CASSQIVGAGQGSREQYF. The chain employs TRBV7-2 and TRBJ2-5; 10 nucleotides match TRBD1. The CDR3 sequence is 18 residues long. CDR1 and CDR2 (germline): SGHTA, FQGNSA. Trimming cost V 9 bases and J 11 bases; bases outside gene matches: 27.

About this clonotype itself: The junction departs from germline at one end; a sequencing error may be responsible. The rearrangement joins TRBV14 to TRBJ1-1; no clear D gene. Germline-derived CDR1 and CDR2 are SGHDN and FVKESK. The CDR3 sequence is 13 residues long. The CDR3 sequence: CARSQFMGTEAFF. In DNA, the CDR3 is TGTGCCAGAAGCCAATTTATGGGAACTGAAGCTTTCTTT.

A word on this clonotype: A read error may account for a junction end that differs from germline. V usage is TRBV5-1 and J usage is TRBJ2-4, with D possibly being TRBD2 (6 bases). With the DNA end fitting TRBJ2-7 better, the J assignment may be wrong. This CDR3 comprises 14 residues. Germline V gene lookup returns CDR1 SGHRS and CDR2 YFSETQ. CDR3 in amino acids: CASSLVAASDEQYF. CDR3 sequence (DNA): TGCGCCAGCAGCTTGGTAGCGGCCTCCGACGAGCAGTACTTC.